This section outlines one T cell receptor beta chain sequence together with its context. Clones were read by immunoSEQ multiplex PCR, and TCRdb kept only the in-frame ones, dropping some. Among tens of thousands of clones, roughly 86% were seen once, and the ten largest hold just under 15%. Time point here: pretreatment peripheral blood. Patients presented with locally advanced or metastatic urothelial carcinoma. This entry belongs to a study of PD-L1 blockade in urothelial cancer. Background on the study: Male sex and bladder-origin urothelial cancer characterized about 90% of the roughly 30 patients.

This CDR3 spans 14 amino acids. CDR1 and CDR2 from the germline V gene are GTSNPN and SVGIG (reference sequence). Losses at the gene ends were 3 bases for V and 3 bases for J; bases not matched to a gene: 5. The chain has TRBV30 and TRBJ2-1; TRBD1 matches at 7 bases. The specimen was PBMCs, collected around atezolizumab (anti-PD-L1) treatment. This receptor was identified in a man in his 60s with urothelial cancer. CDR3: CAWRQGRNYNEQFF. The CDR3 coding sequence is TGTGCCTGGAGACAGGGGAGAAACTACAATGAGCAGTTCTTC.